Below are 13 T cell receptor beta chains sequenced from a single sample in a study of OX40 agonist ivuxolimab in advanced cancers. The assay was immunoSEQ multiplex PCR, and TCRdb's table has in-frame clones only and misses some. The table shows some 69,000 clones, with about three quarters occurring only once. This material consisted of CD4+ or CD8+ T cells sorted from blood, taken in a trial of the OX40 agonist ivuxolimab. The receptors shown here come from an adult with an advanced solid tumor such as melanoma, head and neck, liver or kidney cancer.

This clone was recorded once. The V call is TRBV9, the J call TRBJ2-6; D is perhaps TRBD1 (6 bases). The germline CDR1 and CDR2 sequences are SGDLS and YYNGEE. V lost 4 bases to trimming and J lost 0 bases, with 8 bases between them. The CDR3 runs 15 residues. Here the CDR3 DNA reads TGTGCCAGCAGCCCACAGGGCTCTGGGGCCAACGTCCTGACTTTC. This codes for CASSPQGSGANVLTF.

This chain links TRBV6-5 with TRBJ2-7; 7 nucleotides line up with TRBD2. The CDR3 extends over 12 amino acids. V lost 6 bases and J lost 5; bases outside the gene matches: 4. Germline-derived CDR1 and CDR2 are MNHEY and SVGAGI. CDR3 region: CASSARGDEQYF. The CDR3, as DNA: TGTGCCAGCAGCGCCCGGGGGGACGAGCAGTACTTC.

The chain uses TRBV5-8 and TRBJ1-2; 8 nucleotides match TRBD1. Losses at the gene ends were 0 bases for V and 5 bases for J; bases not matched to a gene: 9. CDR3 size: 16 residues. CDR1 and CDR2 (germline): SGHTS, YDEGEE. This CDR3 reads CASSLGSQGAPYGYTF. The CDR3 nucleotides read TGTGCCAGCAGCTTGGGCTCTCAGGGGGCGCCGTATGGCTACACCTTC.

V usage is TRBV11-2 and J usage is TRBJ2-7; D ambiguous. The germline CDR1 and CDR2 sequences are SGHAT and FQNNGV. The ends were cut back, 5 bases at V and 2 bases at J, with 10 bases in the middle. The CDR3 consists of 13 residues. The CDR3 DNA is TGTGCCAGCAGCGAGAGTCGGGCCTACGAGCAGTACTTC. It specifies CASSESRAYEQYF.

The chain employs TRBV5-1 and TRBJ1-1, with D possibly matching TRBD1 (5 bases). The V end lost 3 bases, the J end lost 3 bases, and 12 bases lay between the germline ends. The germline gives CDR1 SGHRS, CDR2 YFSETQ. The CDR3 is 14 amino acids. CDR3 DNA: TGCGCCAGCAGCTGGGGACCTGGGGACACTGAAGCTTTCTTT. It encodes CASSWGPGDTEAFF.

This rearrangement joins TRBV5-1 to TRBJ2-1, with no clear D. Deletions cut 4 bases from V and 6 bases from J, with 8 bases between. Germline V gives CDR1 SGHRS, CDR2 YFSETQ. The CDR3 is 12 amino acids. CDR3 amino acids: CASSPRANEQFF. In nucleotides, the CDR3 is TGCGCCAGCAGCCCACGGGCCAATGAGCAGTTCTTC.

V usage is TRBV28 and J usage is TRBJ2-1, with D perhaps TRBD2 (6 bases). Germline values: CDR1 MDHEN, CDR2 SYDVKM. The CDR3 is made up of 14 amino acids. V lost 6 bases and J 4 bases, leaving 13 bases between the germline ends. As DNA, the CDR3 is TGTGCCAGCAGGCTTGGACTAACTTACAATGAGCAGTTCTTC. This gives the protein CASRLGLTYNEQFF.

The chain recombines TRBV25-1 with TRBJ2-5, with D unresolved. The germline CDR1 and CDR2 sequences are MGHDK and SYGVNS. Trimming left V 3 bases short and J 1 base short, with 9 bases between. This CDR3 has 14 residues. CDR3 sequence: CASSEGSIQETQYF. CDR3 nucleotides: TGTGCCAGCAGTGAGGGTAGCATCCAAGAGACCCAGTACTTC. The complete variable domain, with remaining parts taken from reference TRBV25-1 and TRBJ2-5, reads EADIYQTPRYLVIGTGKKITLECSQTMGHDKMYWYQQDPGMELHLIHYSYGVNSTEKGDLSSESTVSRIRTEHFPLTLESARPSHTSQYLCASSEGSIQETQYFGPGTRLLVL.

The V and J genes are TRBV7-8 and TRBJ2-2, with 7 positions matching TRBD2. J gave up 3 bases and V 5 bases, and 9 bases lay outside the gene matches. The CDR3 totals 16 residues. Germline assignment: CDR1 SGHVS and CDR2 FQNEAQ. The CDR3, as DNA: TGTGCCAGCAGCCAACTTGGGGGGGAACACACCGGGGAGCTGTTTTTT. Translated: CASSQLGGEHTGELFF.

This chain links TRBV4-1 with TRBJ2-3; TRBD2 matches at 7 bases. The junction had 3 bases not matched to a gene; V was cut back by 0 bases and J by 6 bases. The CDR3 consists of 14 residues. The germline V gene has CDR1 MGHRA and CDR2 YSYEKL. CDR3 sequence: CASSQELARDTQYF. CDR3 DNA sequence: TGCGCCAGCAGCCAAGAACTAGCGCGGGATACGCAGTATTTT.

This clone occurred once. The chain carries TRBV11-1 and TRBJ2-7; D possibly corresponds to TRBD2 (6 bases). There are 15 residues in the CDR3. Trimming cost V 2 bases and J 1 base, with 12 bases left between them. Germline V gene sequence: CDR1 SGHAT, CDR2 FQDESV (reference sequence). In DNA, the CDR3 is TGTGCCAGCAGCTTACGTAGACGGGAGTCCTACGAGCAGTACTTC. Translating it yields CASSLRRRESYEQYF.

The chain combines TRBV4-2 with TRBJ2-1; the D gene is possibly TRBD2 (6 bases). Trimming cost V 1 base and J 6 bases, with 16 bases left between them. The CDR3 is made up of 16 amino acids. Germline assignment: CDR1 LGHNA and CDR2 YNFKEQ. CDR3 coding DNA: TGTGCCAGCAGCCAAGCGGACGGGGGACCTCTCAATGAGCAGTTCTTC. Translating it yields CASSQADGGPLNEQFF.

This chain uses TRBV7-9 with TRBJ2-1, with D perhaps matching TRBD2 (6 bases). The CDR3 is 15 residues long. The V and J ends lost 6 bases and 0 bases respectively, with 12 bases between them. Germline V gene data show CDR1 as SEHNR and CDR2 as FQNEAQ (reference sequence). Here the CDR3 reads CASSPRGSSYNEQFF. DNA of the CDR3: TGTGCCAGCAGTCCTCGGGGGAGCTCCTACAATGAGCAGTTCTTC.